This T cell receptor (beta chain) was documented in a study of blood T cell repertoires in COVID-19. Study-level background: Samples representing acute and convalescent COVID-19 were sourced from the United States, Italy and Spain.

Adults between roughly 18 and 95 years of age took part from under 30 US areas. Allocation to cohorts depended on clinical history reported by the participants. Trimming left V 2 bases short and J 0 bases short, with 11 bases between. The V gene's germline CDR1 is SGHTA and CDR2 FQGTGA. This CDR3 region has 17 residues. Original processing methods: Estimation of nucleated cell counts relied on the amplification of reference gene primers. Clones were read by immunoSEQ multiplex PCR, and TCRdb kept only the in-frame ones, dropping some. V and J calls and clone size are copied from that table; D and trimming were computed from the DNA. This sample carries about 220,000 clones, around 90% of them seen once, and the ten largest clones take less than 15%.

The chain employs TRBV7-3 and TRBJ2-6, with a possible D match to TRBD1 (5 bases). The TCR originated in a man younger than 45 who had been exposed to COVID-19. The sample consisted of PBMCs or T cells enriched from blood (not recorded which). The CDR3 DNA sequence: TGTGCCAGCAGCTTATTTCAGGGCGGCTCTGGGGCCAACGTCCTGACTTTC. It yields the protein CASSLFQGGSGANVLTF.